This T cell receptor (beta chain) was sequenced in a study of T cell repertoires in ileal Crohn's disease. Study-wide background: Every patient was operated on for stricturing (roughly 60%) or penetrating (approximately 39%) complications.

This clone was seen a handful of times. Some clones are missing from TCRdb's copy, which holds only in-frame ones; the method was immunoSEQ multiplex PCR. This sample has around 33,000 clones, with about 82% found just once. The length of the CDR3 is 14 residues. V lost 4 bases to trimming and J lost 3 bases, with 10 bases between them. The germline gives CDR1 SGDLS, CDR2 YYNGEE. The source of this sequence is an adult with Crohn's disease. The chain employs TRBV9 and TRBJ2-2; D gene unclear. The sequencing sample was made of ileal tissue. CDR3: CASSWSWDTGELFF. The CDR3, as DNA: TGTGCCAGCAGCTGGAGTTGGGACACCGGGGAGCTGTTTTTT.